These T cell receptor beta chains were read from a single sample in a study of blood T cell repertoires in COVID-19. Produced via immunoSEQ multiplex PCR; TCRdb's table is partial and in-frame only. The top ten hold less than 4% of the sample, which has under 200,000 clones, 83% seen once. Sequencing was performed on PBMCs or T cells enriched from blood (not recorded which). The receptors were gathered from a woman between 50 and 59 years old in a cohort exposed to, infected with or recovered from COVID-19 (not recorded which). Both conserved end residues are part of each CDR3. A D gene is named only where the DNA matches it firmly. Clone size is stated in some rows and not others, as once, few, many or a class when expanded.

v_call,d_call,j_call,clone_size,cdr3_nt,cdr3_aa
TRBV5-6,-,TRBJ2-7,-,TGTGCCAGCAGCTCCCTCTTGACAGCTCTGTACGAGCAGTACTTC,CASSSLLTALYEQYF
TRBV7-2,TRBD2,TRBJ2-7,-,TGTGCTAGAGGGGTAGCGGGAAACTCCTACGAGCAGTACTTC,CARGVAGNSYEQYF
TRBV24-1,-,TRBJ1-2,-,TGTGCCACCAGTAAGGAGGACAGCTATGGCTACACCTTC,CATSKEDSYGYTF
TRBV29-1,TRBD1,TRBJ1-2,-,TGCAGCGCATGGACAGGGGCCTACACCTTC,CSAWTGAYTF
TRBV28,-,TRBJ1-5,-,TGTGCCAGCGGGGCGGCCTATAGCAATCAGCCCCAGCATTTT,CASGAAYSNQPQHF
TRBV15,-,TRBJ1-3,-,TGTGCCACCAGCACCGTCCAGGGGCCTGGAAACACCATATATTTT,CATSTVQGPGNTIYF
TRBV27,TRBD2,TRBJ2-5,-,TGTGCCAGCAGTTTCCCGGGGGGTGGAGAGACCCAGTACTTC,CASSFPGGGETQYF
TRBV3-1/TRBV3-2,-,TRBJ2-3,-,TGTGCCAGCAGCCAAAGTCCACCAGGGACATTCACAGATACGCAGTATTTT,CASSQSPPGTFTDTQYF
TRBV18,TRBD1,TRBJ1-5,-,TGTGCCAGCTCACCAGGGTCAGGGGGGAATCAGCCCCAGCATTTT,CASSPGSGGNQPQHF
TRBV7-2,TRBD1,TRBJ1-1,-,TGTGCCAGCAGAACGACAGGGAGGAACACTGAAGCTTTCTTT,CASRTTGRNTEAFF
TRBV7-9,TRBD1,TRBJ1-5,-,TGTGCCAGCAGCGTGACCGGGACAGTTAGCAATCAGCCCCAGCATTTT,CASSVTGTVSNQPQHF
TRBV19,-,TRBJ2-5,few,TGTGCCAGTAGTACCCCAGGGATACAAGAGACCCAGTACTTC,CASSTPGIQETQYF
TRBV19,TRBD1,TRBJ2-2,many,TGTGCCAGTAGTTACAGGGGGCACAACACCGGGGAGCTGTTTTTT,CASSYRGHNTGELFF
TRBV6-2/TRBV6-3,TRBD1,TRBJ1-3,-,TGTGCCAGCAGCCCTGGACAGGGGGCGAGAGGAAACACCATATATTTT,CASSPGQGARGNTIYF
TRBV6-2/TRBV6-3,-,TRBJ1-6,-,TGTGCCAGCAGTTCGGGGTTTTCACCCCTCCACTTT,CASSSGFSPLHF
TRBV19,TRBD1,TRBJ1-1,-,TGTGCCAGTAGTAAACAGGGGTACGAGGTGAACACTGAAGCTTTCTTT,CASSKQGYEVNTEAFF
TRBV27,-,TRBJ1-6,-,TGTGCCAGCAGCCGTTTAGGGGGAGATGTCTCACCCCTCCACTTT,CASSRLGGDVSPLHF
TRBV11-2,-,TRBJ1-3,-,TGTGCCAGCAGCTTAGGTCGGTCTACTGGAAACACCATATATTTT,CASSLGRSTGNTIYF
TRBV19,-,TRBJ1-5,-,TGTGCCAGTACCATCTTGGGGCGGGGAGGCAATCAGCCCCAGCATTTT,CASTILGRGGNQPQHF
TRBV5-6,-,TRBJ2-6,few,TGTGCCAGCAGCCACACGCTGGGAGCCTCTGGGGCCAACGTCCTGACTTTC,CASSHTLGASGANVLTF
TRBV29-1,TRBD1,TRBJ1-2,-,TGCAGCGGGGATACTGAATACGGGACAGGCCATGGCTACACCTTC,CSGDTEYGTGHGYTF
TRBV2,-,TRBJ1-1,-,TGTGCCAGCACCCCTTACACTGAAGCTTTCTTT,CASTPYTEAFF